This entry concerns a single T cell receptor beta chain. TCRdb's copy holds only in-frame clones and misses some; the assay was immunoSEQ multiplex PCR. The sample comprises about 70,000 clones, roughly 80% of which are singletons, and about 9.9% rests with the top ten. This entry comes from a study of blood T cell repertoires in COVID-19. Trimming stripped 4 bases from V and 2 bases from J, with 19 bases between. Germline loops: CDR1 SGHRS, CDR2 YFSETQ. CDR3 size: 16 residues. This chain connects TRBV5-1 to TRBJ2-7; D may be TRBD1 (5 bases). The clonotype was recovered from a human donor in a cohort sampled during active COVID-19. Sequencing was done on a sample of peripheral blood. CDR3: CASSPGHRTTTYEQYF. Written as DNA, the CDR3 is TGCGCCAGCAGCCCTGGTCACAGGACAACGACCTACGAGCAGTACTTC.